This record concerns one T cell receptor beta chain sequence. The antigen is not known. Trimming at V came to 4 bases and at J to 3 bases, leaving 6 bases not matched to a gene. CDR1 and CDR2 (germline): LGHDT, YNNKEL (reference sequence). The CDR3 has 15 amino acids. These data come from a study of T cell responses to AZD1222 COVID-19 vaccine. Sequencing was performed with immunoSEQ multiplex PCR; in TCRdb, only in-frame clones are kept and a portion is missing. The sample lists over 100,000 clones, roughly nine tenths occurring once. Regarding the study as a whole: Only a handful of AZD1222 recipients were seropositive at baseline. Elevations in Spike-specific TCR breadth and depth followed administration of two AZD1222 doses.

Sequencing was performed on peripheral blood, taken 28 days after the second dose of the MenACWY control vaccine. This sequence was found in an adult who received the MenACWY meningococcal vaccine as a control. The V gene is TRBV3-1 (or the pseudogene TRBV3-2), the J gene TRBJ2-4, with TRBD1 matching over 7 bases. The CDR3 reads CASSPSDRYKNIQYF. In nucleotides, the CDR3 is TGTGCCAGCAGCCCCTCGGACAGGTACAAAAACATTCAGTACTTC.